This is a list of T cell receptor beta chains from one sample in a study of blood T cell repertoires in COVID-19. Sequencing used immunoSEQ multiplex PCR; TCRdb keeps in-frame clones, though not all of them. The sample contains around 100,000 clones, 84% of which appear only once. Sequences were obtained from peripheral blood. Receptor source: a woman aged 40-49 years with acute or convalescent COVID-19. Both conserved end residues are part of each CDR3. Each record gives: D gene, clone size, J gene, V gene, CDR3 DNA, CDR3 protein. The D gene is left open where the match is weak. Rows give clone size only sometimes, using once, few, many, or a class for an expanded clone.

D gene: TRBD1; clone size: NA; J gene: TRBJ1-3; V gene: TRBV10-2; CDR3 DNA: TGCGCCAGCAGCACAGGGGGCTCTGGAAACACCATATATTTT; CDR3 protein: CASSTGGSGNTIYF
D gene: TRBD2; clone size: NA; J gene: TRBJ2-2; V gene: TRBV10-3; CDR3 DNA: TGTGCCATCAGTGAGTCGGGAGCGGGGGGGCCGAACACCGGGGAGCTGTTTTTT; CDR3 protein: CAISESGAGGPNTGELFF
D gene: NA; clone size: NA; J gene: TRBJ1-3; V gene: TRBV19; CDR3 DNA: TGTGCCAGTAGTATCACAGGGAACTCTGGAAACACCATATATTTT; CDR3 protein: CASSITGNSGNTIYF
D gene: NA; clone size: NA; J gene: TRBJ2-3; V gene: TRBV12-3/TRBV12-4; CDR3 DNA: TGTGCCAGCAGTACCCTTCAGACAGGTACGCAGTATTTT; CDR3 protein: CASSTLQTGTQYF
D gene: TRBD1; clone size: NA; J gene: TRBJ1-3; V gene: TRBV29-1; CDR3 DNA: TGCAGCGTCACAGGCCTAGGGACAGGGGAAGTATTTGGAAACACCATATATTTT; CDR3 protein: CSVTGLGTGEVFGNTIYF
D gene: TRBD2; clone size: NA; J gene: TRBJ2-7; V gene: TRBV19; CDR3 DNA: TGTGCCAGTAGTTCTCAGCGGGGGAGGGCTCACGAGCAGTACTTC; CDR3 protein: CASSSQRGRAHEQYF
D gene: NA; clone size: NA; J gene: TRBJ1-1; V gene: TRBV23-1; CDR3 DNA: TGCGCCAGCAGGCGGGACACTGAAGCTTTCTTT; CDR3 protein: CASRRDTEAFF
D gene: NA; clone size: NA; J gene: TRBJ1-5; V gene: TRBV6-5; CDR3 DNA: TGTGCCAGCAGTTACACCTATAGCAATCAGCCCCAGCATTTT; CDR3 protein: CASSYTYSNQPQHF
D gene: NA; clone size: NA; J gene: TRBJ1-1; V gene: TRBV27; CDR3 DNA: TGTGCCAGCAGTGATACAGACATCTACTACACTGAAGCTTTCTTT; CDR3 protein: CASSDTDIYYTEAFF
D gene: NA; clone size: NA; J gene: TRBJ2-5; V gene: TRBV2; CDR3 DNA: TGTGCCAGCAGTGATACAGGACAGCACCAAGAGACCCAGTACTTC; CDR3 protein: CASSDTGQHQETQYF
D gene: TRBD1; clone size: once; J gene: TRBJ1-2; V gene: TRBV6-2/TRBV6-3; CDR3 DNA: TGTGCCAGCCGCCGGACAGGAGCTAACTATGGCTACACCTTC; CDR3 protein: CASRRTGANYGYTF
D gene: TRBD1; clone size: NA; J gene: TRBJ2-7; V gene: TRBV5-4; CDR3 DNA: TGTGCCACCAGGGACAGGGCCTATTACGAGCAGTACTTC; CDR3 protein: CATRDRAYYEQYF
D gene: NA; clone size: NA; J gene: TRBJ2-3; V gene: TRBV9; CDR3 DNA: TGTGCCAGCAGCGCTCGTGGGGCGCCCAGCACAGATACGCAGTATTTT; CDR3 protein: CASSARGAPSTDTQYF
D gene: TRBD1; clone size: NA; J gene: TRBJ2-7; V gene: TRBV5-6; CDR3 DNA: TGTGCCAGCAGCACCAAGGGACAGGGGGCAACCTACGAGCAGTACTTC; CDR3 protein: CASSTKGQGATYEQYF
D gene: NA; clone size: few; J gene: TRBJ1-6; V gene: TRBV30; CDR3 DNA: TGTGCCTGGACAACGCGAGGAAGGGGTAATTCACCCCTCCACTTT; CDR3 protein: CAWTTRGRGNSPLHF
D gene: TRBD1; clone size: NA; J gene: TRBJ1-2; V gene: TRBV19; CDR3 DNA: TGTGCCAGTAGGACAGGGGGAACTCGGTACACCTTC; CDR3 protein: CASRTGGTRYTF
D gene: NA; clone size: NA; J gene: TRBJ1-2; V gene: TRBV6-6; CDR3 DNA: TGTGCCAGCAGTTACGCTACAGCAGACTATGGCTACACCTTC; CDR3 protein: CASSYATADYGYTF
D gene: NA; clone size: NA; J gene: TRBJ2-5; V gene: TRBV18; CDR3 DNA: TGTGCCAGCTCACCAAGGACAATTCAAGAGACCCAGTACTTC; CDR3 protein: CASSPRTIQETQYF